Shown below are 9 T cell receptor beta chains from a single sample sequenced in a study of cytomegalovirus exposure and HLA in healthy donors. Clones were read by immunoSEQ multiplex PCR, and TCRdb kept only the in-frame ones, dropping some. The table has 100,000 to 150,000 clones, about 91% seen once. The source material was PBMCs. These receptors came from a woman aged 18-29 years in good health and CMV-seronegative.

The CDR3 DNA reads as TGTGCCAGTAGTATCTCCACGGGACAGACTTATGGCTACACCTTC. Translation gives CASSISTGQTYGYTF. This sequence joins TRBV19 and TRBJ1-2; 7 bases match TRBD1. The CDR3 runs to 15 residues. The ends lost 3 bases at V and 5 bases at J; junction bases unmatched: 9. The germline V gene encodes CDR1 LNHDA and CDR2 SQIVND (reference sequence).

The V gene is TRBV10-1, the J gene TRBJ2-2; weak D call: TRBD1 (6 bases). V was clipped by 4 bases and J by 4 bases, with 13 bases between them. The CDR3 consists of 15 residues. Per the germline V gene, CDR1 is WNHNN and CDR2 is SYGVQD (reference sequence). The CDR3 here is CASSGQGLGTGELFF. The CDR3, as DNA: TGCGCCAGCAGTGGTCAGGGGCTCGGCACCGGGGAGCTGTTTTTT.

The sample holds a few counts of this clone. V and J are TRBV7-2 and TRBJ2-1; D uncertain. Trimming pared 1 base from V and 7 bases from J, leaving 11 bases between. Germline V gives CDR1 SGHTA, CDR2 FQGNSA. The CDR3 sequence is 14 residues long. The CDR3 DNA is TGTGCCAGCAGCTTAGAGGTTAGAGCGAATGAGCAGTTCTTC. It specifies CASSLEVRANEQFF. The full variable domain, completed using reference TRBV7-2 and TRBJ2-1, is GAGVSQSPSNKVTEKGKDVELRCDPISGHTALYWYRQSLGQGLEFLIYFQGNSAPDKSGLPSDRFSAERTGGSVSTLTIQRTQQEDSAVYLCASSLEVRANEQFFGPGTRLTVL.

J is TRBJ2-3 and V is TRBV9; 7 bases align to TRBD1. Germline-derived CDR1 and CDR2 are SGDLS and YYNGEE. After removal of 4 bases from V and 4 bases from J, the junction contained 24 bases not matched to a gene. This CDR3 region has 20 residues. CDR3 DNA: TGTGCCAGCAGCCACAGTATAGTCAGACAGGGACCCACTGGATCAGATACGCAGTATTTT. This encodes CASSHSIVRQGPTGSDTQYF. The complete variable domain, with remaining parts taken from reference TRBV9 and TRBJ2-3, reads DSGVTQTPKHLITATGQRVTLRCSPRSGDLSVYWYQQSLDQGLQFLIQYYNGEERAKGNILERFSAQQFPDLHSELNLSSLELGDSALYFCASSHSIVRQGPTGSDTQYFGPGTRLTVL.

The chain employs TRBV7-9 and TRBJ2-1; possibly TRBD1 for D (5 bases). Trimming stripped 4 bases from V and 9 bases from J, with 13 bases between. The CDR3 spans 13 residues. Germline-derived CDR1 and CDR2 are SEHNR and FQNEAQ (reference sequence). CDR3 region: CASSSQGESEQFF. CDR3 bases: TGTGCCAGCAGCTCCCAAGGGGAATCTGAGCAGTTCTTC.

The CDR3 loop is CASEPGTGRYGYTF. For the CDR3, the DNA is TGCGCCAGCGAACCCGGGACAGGCCGCTATGGCTACACCTTC. This chain uses TRBV5-1 with TRBJ1-2, with 8 positions matching TRBD1. With 7 bases clipped from V and 4 bases from J, the junction kept 9 bases outside the gene matches. The CDR3 covers 14 residues. Germline CDR1 reads SGHRS; CDR2 reads YFSETQ. The full variable domain, rest sourced from reference TRBV5-1 and TRBJ1-2, is KAGVTQTPRYLIKTRGQQVTLSCSPISGHRSVSWYQQTPGQGLQFLFEYFSETQRNKGNFPGRFSGRQFSNSRSEMNVSTLELGDSALYLCASEPGTGRYGYTFGSGTRLTVV.

The genes are TRBV20-1 and TRBJ2-1, with D maybe TRBD2 (5 bases). Germline V gives CDR1 DFQATT, CDR2 SNEGSKA (reference sequence). This CDR3 comprises 11 residues. V was clipped by 4 bases and J by 14 bases, with 15 bases between them. The CDR3 DNA follows: TGCAGTGCTAACGGGGTGGGGAAGGAGTTCTTC. It encodes CSANGVGKEFF.

The chain carries TRBV25-1 and TRBJ2-6, with 7 bases aligning to TRBD1. Germline CDR1 is MGHDK and CDR2 is SYGVNS. This CDR3 spans 15 amino acids. V lost 5 bases, J lost 1 base, and 2 bases stayed unmatched. DNA for the CDR3: TGTGCCAGCAGTCAACAGGGGTCTGGGGCCAACGTCCTGACTTTC. It translates to CASSQQGSGANVLTF.

The J gene is TRBJ2-7, the V gene TRBV28; TRBD2 agrees at 15 bases. With V trimmed by 6 bases and J by 4 bases, 16 bases remained unmatched. Germline CDR1 is MDHEN and CDR2 is SYDVKM. CDR3 size: 19 residues. The CDR3: CASSSGLAGGAQWGYEQYF. DNA for the CDR3: TGTGCCAGCAGCTCGGGACTAGCGGGAGGCGCCCAATGGGGATACGAGCAGTACTTC.